One sample yielded the 6 T cell receptor beta chains listed below, sequenced in a study of metastatic and nonmetastatic thyroid tumors. Ahead of thyroid surgery, no patient had received treatment of any kind. MiXCR reprocessed the PCR reads for TCRdb. The data contain fewer than 20,000 clones, about 26% of them seen just once; the ten biggest clones take up about 9.4%. Sequencing input: adjacent normal tissue. These receptors were obtained from a female donor with papillary thyroid cancer or a benign thyroid nodule (not recorded which). Some clones in this sample may be carry-over from other donors' samples.

This clone occurred a few times. The J gene is TRBJ1-1, the V gene TRBV11-2, with D uncertain. Trimming took off 1 base at V and 8 bases at J, with 5 bases between the two ends. This CDR3 is built from 11 residues. Germline V gene data show CDR1 as SGHAT and CDR2 as FQNNGV. CDR3 DNA: TGTGCCAGCAGCTTAGGAGGAGAAGCTTTCTTT. Protein: CASSLGGEAFF.

The sample holds a few counts of this clone. V and J are TRBV5-1 and TRBJ2-3; D gene unclear. The V end lost 2 bases, the J end lost 5 bases, and 18 bases lay between the germline ends. The CDR3 extends over 16 amino acids. From germline, CDR1 is SGHRS and CDR2 YFSETQ. The CDR3 DNA follows: TGCGCCAGCAGCTTAAGACCTGGTTACTCGGAAGATACGCAGTATTTT. Encoded protein: CASSLRPGYSEDTQYF.

Concerning this clone itself: At the DNA level, this CDR3 is encoded by other sequences in the same sample as well. The chain uses TRBV19 and TRBJ2-7; 8 nucleotides agree with TRBD2. The CDR3 has 15 amino acids. Germline CDR1 LNHDA, CDR2 SQIVND (reference sequence). The J segment lost 3 bases and the V segment lost 5 bases, leaving 9 bases of the junction unmatched. The chain's CDR3 is CASSLPGLGVYEQYF. As DNA, the CDR3 is TGTGCCAGTAGTCTACCGGGACTAGGAGTCTACGAGCAGTACTTC.

The sample holds a few counts of this clone. The chain couples TRBV12-3 or TRBV12-4 to TRBJ1-2; maybe TRBD1 (6 bases). The V and J ends lost 2 bases and 4 bases respectively, with 17 bases between them. The CDR3 is 16 residues long. In DNA form, the CDR3 reads TGTGCCAGCAGTTTAATGACAGGTTCCGAGTCCTATGGCTACACCTTC. Protein sequence: CASSLMTGSESYGYTF.

The table lists this clone with a few counts. This chain joins TRBV19 and TRBJ1-3; the match to TRBD1 covers 7 bases. CDR3 length equals 16 residues. Germline-derived CDR1 and CDR2 are LNHDA and SQIVND (reference sequence). Germline trimming cut 6 bases from V and 0 bases from J; bases unmatched to any gene: 8. CDR3 nucleotide sequence: TGTGCCAGTAGGCTGGCTGGGACAGACTCTGGAAACACCATATATTTT. Translated: CASRLAGTDSGNTIYF.

The chain recombines TRBV28 with TRBJ1-5; TRBD1 aligns across 8 bases. This CDR3 contains 11 residues. Trimming at V came to 9 bases and at J to 7 bases, leaving 2 bases not matched to a gene. Germline CDR1 is MDHEN and CDR2 is SYDVKM. The DNA for the CDR3 is TGTGCCAGACAGGGGGAACAGCCCCAGCATTTT. Translating it yields CARQGEQPQHF.